This T cell receptor beta chain appears in the sequencing data of a study of shared clonotypes between healthy human individuals. Overall study results and limits: Represented genetic and exposure-history diversity was restricted by having few donors. Relative to their counterparts shared across all four donors, non-shared clonotypes exhibited diminished generation probabilities.

Remarks on this clone: The antigen is not known.

V shed 3 bases, J shed 2 bases, and the junction held 6 bases outside the gene matches. Germline V CDR1 and CDR2: SEHNR, FQNEAQ (reference sequence). The CDR3 spans 18 residues. The run depth of the assay was deep. Across several immunoSEQ plates, the genomic DNA of each subset was split evenly. Generated by immunoSEQ multiplex PCR, the TCRdb table keeps only in-frame clones and is missing some. Here the sample spans more than 500,000 clones, approximately 95% being singletons. Naive CD8 cells lacked CD45RO and underwent positive selection for CCR7, leaving out terminally differentiated effector memory CD45RA+ cells.

The sample comprised naive CD8+ T cells sorted from blood. The receptor was derived from a woman in her thirties in good health. The rearrangement links TRBV7-9 to TRBJ2-1, with 14 bases fitting TRBD2. The CDR3 coding sequence is TGTGCCAGCAGCTTGGGACTAGCGGGAGCTCTCCCCTACAATGAGCAGTTCTTC. Translation gives CASSLGLAGALPYNEQFF.